A single sample is the source of the 21 T cell receptor beta chains below, sequenced in a study of cytomegalovirus exposure and HLA in healthy donors. PCR employed 60 Vbeta and 13 Jbeta primers. Profiled with immunoSEQ multiplex PCR; TCRdb holds only in-frame clones, not every one. Of some 140,000 clones detected, about four fifths appear once; the ten largest clones hold 1% to 1.5%. Sequencing used PBMCs. These receptors were obtained from a male donor in good health and CMV-seropositive.

This chain uses TRBV28 with TRBJ1-6, with a possible D match to TRBD1 (5 bases). The ends were cut back, 8 bases at V and 9 bases at J, with 17 bases in the middle. This CDR3 has 14 amino acids. Germline assignment: CDR1 MDHEN and CDR2 SYDVKM. This CDR3 is CASSLTRVSSPLHF. The CDR3, as DNA: TGTGCCAGCTCCCTAACCAGGGTCAGTTCACCCCTCCACTTT.

CDR3 loop: CASSEYGGVTGELFF. CDR3 in DNA: TGTGCCAGCAGTGAATACGGGGGAGTTACCGGGGAGCTGTTTTTT. The rearrangement joins TRBV6-1 to TRBJ2-2, with D tentatively TRBD2 (6 bases). CDR3 length: 15 residues. V gave up 2 bases and J gave up 5 bases, with 12 bases separating them. Germline V lookup: CDR1 MNHNS, CDR2 SASEGT.

V is TRBV2 and J is TRBJ2-3; maybe TRBD1 (6 bases). This CDR3 is 12 amino acids long. CDR1 is SNHLY, CDR2 FYNNEI, per germline. Trimming took 9 bases from V and 6 from J, leaving 13 bases between them. Here the CDR3 reads CASQQGWDTQYF. In DNA, the CDR3 is TGTGCCAGTCAACAGGGTTGGGATACGCAGTATTTT.

The table lists this clone with a count of one. The rearrangement joins TRBV30 to TRBJ1-1; maybe TRBD1 (5 bases). Deletions cut 0 bases from V and 1 base from J, with 12 bases between. Germline V gene sequence: CDR1 GTSNPN, CDR2 SVGIG (reference sequence). The CDR3 has 15 residues. This CDR3 is CAWSVPGAGNTEAFF. As DNA, the CDR3 is TGTGCCTGGAGTGTACCTGGGGCCGGGAACACTGAAGCTTTCTTT.

The chain is built from TRBV19 and TRBJ2-7; TRBD1 might be the D (7 bases). Germline V gene lookup returns CDR1 LNHDA and CDR2 SQIVND (reference sequence). The CDR3 sequence is 14 residues long. Trimming cost V 7 bases and J 4 bases, with 17 bases left between them. The CDR3 is CASTPGAGGYEQYF. The CDR3 DNA sequence: TGTGCCAGTACCCCGGGGGCAGGGGGGTACGAGCAGTACTTC.

V is TRBV28 and J is TRBJ2-5, with D possibly being TRBD2 (5 bases). This CDR3 spans 16 amino acids. Germline loops: CDR1 MDHEN, CDR2 SYDVKM. V dropped 2 bases and J dropped 4 bases, with 17 bases sitting between them. As DNA, the CDR3 is TGTGCCAGCAGTTTACCCCGGGGTAGAGGAAGAGAGACCCAGTACTTC. Amino acids: CASSLPRGRGRETQYF.

V gene TRBV4-3 combines with J gene TRBJ2-3; 10 nucleotides match TRBD2. After removal of 0 bases from V and 5 bases from J, the junction contained 5 bases not matched to a gene. CDR1 and CDR2 (germline): LGHNA, YSLEER. The CDR3 loop spans 16 amino acids. CDR3 residues: CASSQDWTSGGDTQYF. In DNA, the CDR3 is TGCGCCAGCAGCCAAGATTGGACTAGCGGAGGAGATACGCAGTATTTT.

Comment on this clone: At the DNA level, this CDR3 is encoded by other sequences in the same sample as well. The chain uses TRBV5-4 and TRBJ2-3, with 11 bases aligning to TRBD2. Germline CDR1 is SGHNT and CDR2 is YYREEE (reference sequence). V dropped 2 bases and J dropped 4; count of bases not matched to a gene: 0. The CDR3 consists of 14 residues. In DNA form, the CDR3 reads TGTGCCAGCAGCTTTAGCGGGGGGGCAGATACGCAGTATTTT. This codes for CASSFSGGADTQYF.

This chain joins TRBV7-3 and TRBJ2-1; perhaps TRBD2 as D (6 bases). Trimming stripped 5 bases from V and 6 bases from J, with 17 bases between. This CDR3 is built from 15 residues. The germline CDR1 and CDR2 sequences are SGHTA and FQGTGA. The CDR3: CASSKTGTDANEQFF. CDR3 in DNA: TGTGCCAGCAGCAAAACCGGGACTGACGCCAATGAGCAGTTCTTC.

The chain recombines TRBV13 with TRBJ2-2; D perhaps matches TRBD2 (5 bases). V lost 1 base, J lost 5 bases, and 11 bases lay in between. CDR1 and CDR2 (germline): PRHDT, FYEKMQ (reference sequence). This CDR3 is 15 amino acids long. Written as DNA, the CDR3 is TGTGCCAGCAGCTTAGAGCGACTACAAACCGGGGAGCTGTTTTTT. This codes for CASSLERLQTGELFF.

The chain has TRBV9 and TRBJ2-3, with TRBD2 identical over 8 bases. Trimming removed 6 bases from V and 6 bases from J; junction bases left unmatched: 12. The germline V gene has CDR1 SGDLS and CDR2 YYNGEE. The CDR3 contains 15 residues. The CDR3 coding sequence is TGTGCCAGCACCCCGGGACTAGGGGTGGGGGATACGCAGTATTTT. It yields the protein CASTPGLGVGDTQYF.

This chain joins TRBV6-1 and TRBJ2-7; 7 bases are a match to TRBD1. Germline CDR1 and CDR2: MNHNS and SASEGT. The CDR3 contains 16 residues. The ends lost 4 bases at V and 1 base at J; junction bases unmatched: 10. The CDR3 region has the DNA TGTGCCAGCAGTGTTGCAGCCCCGGGACAGTCCTACGAGCAGTACTTC. Its protein product is CASSVAAPGQSYEQYF.

In its sample, this clone was seen a few times. The CDR3 DNA sequence: TGTGCCAGCAGCTTCGACTTGGTCCCCTACGAGCAGTACTTC. The encoded protein is CASSFDLVPYEQYF. This rearrangement joins TRBV7-2 to TRBJ2-7; D unclear. Germline CDR1 and CDR2: SGHTA and FQGNSA. V lost 3 bases, J lost 2 bases, and 11 bases lay in between. The CDR3 consists of 14 residues.

This clone was detected only a few times. The chain links TRBV4-3 to TRBJ2-6, with no clear D. CDR3 length: 16 amino acids. Per germline, CDR1 LGHNA and CDR2 YSLEER. V was clipped by 0 bases and J by 0 bases, with 6 bases between them. The CDR3: CASSQEGDSGANVLTF. The CDR3 DNA is TGCGCCAGCAGCCAAGAGGGCGACTCTGGGGCCAACGTCCTGACTTTC.

This sequence joins TRBV5-6 and TRBJ1-3, with D unresolved. CDR1 SGHDT and CDR2 YYEEEE come from the germline V gene. V lost 0 bases and J 2 bases, leaving 12 bases between the germline ends. The CDR3 runs to 16 residues. For the CDR3, the DNA is TGTGCCAGCAGCTTGGTTGCAGAAATAACTGGAAACACCATATATTTT. This encodes CASSLVAEITGNTIYF.

This clone has a handful of counts. The chain carries TRBV2 and TRBJ2-7; 9 bases match TRBD1. V dropped 4 bases and J dropped 12; count of bases not matched to a gene: 10. CDR1 is SNHLY, CDR2 FYNNEI, per germline. This CDR3 region has 13 residues. This CDR3 reads CASSATGGQGTYF. The CDR3 bases are TGTGCCAGCAGTGCTACAGGGGGCCAGGGCACGTACTTC.

This sequence joins TRBV5-1 and TRBJ2-7; possibly TRBD1 for D (5 bases). The CDR3 runs to 15 residues. Trimming left V 0 bases short and J 0 bases short, with 10 bases between. Germline assignment: CDR1 SGHRS and CDR2 YFSETQ. The CDR3 region has the DNA TGCGCCAGCAGCTTGGTCACAGGCGCCTCCTACGAGCAGTACTTC. As protein: CASSLVTGASYEQYF.

The genes are TRBV19 and TRBJ2-3; the D gene is possibly TRBD2 (5 bases). Germline loops: CDR1 LNHDA, CDR2 SQIVND (reference sequence). With 6 bases removed from V and 3 bases from J, the gap between germline ends came to 19 bases. There are 16 residues in the CDR3. CDR3 in DNA: TGTGCCAGTAGGCGGGTTATCGGTGAATGGACAGATACGCAGTATTTT. Translated, it gives CASRRVIGEWTDTQYF.

The chain joins TRBV11-3 to TRBJ2-1, with TRBD2 as a possible D gene (6 bases). Germline V gives CDR1 SGHNT, CDR2 YENEEA. This CDR3 comprises 14 residues. V shed 1 base and J shed 7 bases, with 11 bases lying between them. CDR3 sequence (DNA): TGTGCCAGCAGCTTAGCCCGGGAGAGTAATGAGCAGTTCTTC. Protein: CASSLARESNEQFF.

The V gene is TRBV28, the J gene TRBJ2-1, with TRBD1 matching over 11 bases. This CDR3 comprises 16 residues. The ends lost 4 bases at V and 8 bases at J; junction bases unmatched: 10. The germline CDR1 and CDR2 sequences are MDHEN and SYDVKM. This CDR3 is CASSSPGQGGGDEQFF. In nucleotides, the CDR3 is TGTGCCAGCAGTTCCCCGGGACAGGGGGGTGGCGATGAGCAGTTCTTC.

J is TRBJ2-3 and V is TRBV7-9, with TRBD2 matching over 16 bases. The CDR3 loop spans 18 amino acids. V lost 5 bases, J lost 4 bases, and 9 bases stayed unmatched. Germline CDR1 and CDR2: SEHNR and FQNEAQ (reference sequence). In DNA form, the CDR3 reads TGTGCCAGCAGCCCTCCGGGACTAGCGGGAGGGTCGGCAGATACGCAGTATTTT. Its protein is CASSPPGLAGGSADTQYF.